One sample yielded the 7 T cell receptor beta chains listed below, sequenced in a study of blood T cell repertoires in COVID-19. This table comes from immunoSEQ multiplex PCR, and its TCRdb copy is limited to in-frame clones, with some not included. In the table there are 190,000 or so clones, 90% of which are singletons. Sequenced: peripheral blood. These receptors all stem from a man in his fifties with acute or convalescent COVID-19.

V and J are TRBV18 and TRBJ2-6; weak D call: TRBD2 (6 bases). This CDR3 has 16 amino acids. In germline, CDR1 is KGHSH, CDR2 LQKENI. V was cut by 3 bases and J by 0 bases, with 9 bases left in between. The CDR3 protein is CASSPGLYSGANVLTF. In DNA form, the CDR3 reads TGTGCCAGCTCACCGGGACTCTACTCTGGGGCCAACGTCCTGACTTTC.

V is TRBV9 and J is TRBJ2-5, with 14 bases lining up with TRBD2. The CDR3 covers 18 residues. Germline assignment: CDR1 SGDLS and CDR2 YYNGEE. Trimming cost V 3 bases and J 2 bases; bases outside gene matches: 9. CDR3 in amino acids: CASSARTSGGPLQETQYF. CDR3 nucleotide sequence: TGTGCCAGCAGCGCTAGGACTAGCGGGGGGCCGCTTCAAGAGACCCAGTACTTC.

The chain has TRBV24-1 and TRBJ1-5; no clear D. This CDR3 has 14 amino acids. V was shortened by 11 bases and J by 5 bases, with 18 bases between the two germline ends. Germline-derived CDR1 and CDR2 are KGHDR and SFDVKD. In DNA, the CDR3 is TGTGCCATCTCCGAGGGCACAGCTTATCAGCCCCAGCATTTT. Protein sequence: CAISEGTAYQPQHF.

This chain uses TRBV20-1 with TRBJ2-5; D is possibly TRBD1 or TRBD2 (5 bases each). The germline CDR1 and CDR2 sequences are DFQATT and SNEGSKA (reference sequence). Trimming cost V 3 bases and J 9 bases, with 14 bases left between them. The CDR3 length is 12 residues. The DNA of the CDR3 is TGCAGTGCTAGTGGACAACCGGAGGCCCAGTACTTC. Protein product: CSASGQPEAQYF.

J is TRBJ2-1 and V is TRBV19; 12 positions match TRBD2. Trimming removed 6 bases from V and 6 bases from J; junction bases left unmatched: 9. CDR1 LNHDA and CDR2 SQIVND come from the germline V gene (reference sequence). This CDR3 has 16 amino acids. In nucleotides, the CDR3 is TGTGCCAGTAGCATCACCCTAGCGGGAGGGGGCAATGAGCAGTTCTTC. Its translation: CASSITLAGGGNEQFF.

The rearrangement uses TRBV19 and TRBJ2-1; 10 bases match TRBD1. CDR1 is LNHDA, CDR2 SQIVND, per germline (reference sequence). Losses at the gene ends were 9 bases for V and 7 bases for J; bases not matched to a gene: 6. The CDR3 loop spans 13 amino acids. The CDR3 sequence is CASQGQGRNEQFF. In DNA form, the CDR3 reads TGTGCCAGCCAGGGACAGGGGAGGAATGAGCAGTTCTTC. Looking up the rest from reference TRBV19 and TRBJ2-1 gives the full variable domain: DGGITQSPKYLFRKEGQNVTLSCEQNLNHDAMYWYRQDPGQGLRLIYYSQIVNDFQKGDIAEGYSVSREKKESFPLTVTSAQKNPTAFYLCASQGQGRNEQFFGPGTRLTVL.

The chain has TRBV23-1 and TRBJ2-7; TRBD2 matches 7 bases. TRBV23-1 is noted as an ORF with a role that remains uncertain. The CDR3 spans 19 residues. V trimming: 6 bases; J trimming: 2 bases; junction bases outside the gene matches: 22. CDR3 nucleotide sequence: TGCGCCAGCAGACCACACGGAACGGGAGGTCGTATAACGGCCTACGAGCAGTACGTC. It is translated as CASRPHGTGGRITAYEQYV.